Listed below are T cell receptor beta chains from one sample, sequenced in a study of cytotoxic CD8 clonotypes in ibrutinib-treated CLL. Sequencing used immunoSEQ multiplex PCR; TCRdb keeps in-frame clones, though not all of them. This table has about 40,000 clones, 65% to 70% appearing once. Sequences were derived from PBMCs, sampled at disease progression, from a patient treated with ibrutinib. These receptors were collected from a human donor with chronic lymphocytic leukemia. The CDR3 runs from the conserved cysteine through the conserved F or W. D genes are given only for firm matches. Not every row has a clone size; where given, it reads once, few, many or a size class.

J gene: TRBJ1-4
V gene: TRBV30
clone size: .
D gene: TRBD1
CDR3 protein: CAWSPRQGSEKLFF
CDR3 DNA: TGTGCCTGGAGTCCCAGACAGGGGAGTGAAAAACTGTTTTTT

J gene: TRBJ2-5
V gene: TRBV13
clone size: .
D gene: TRBD1
CDR3 protein: CASSQRPGTGIRETQYF
CDR3 DNA: TGTGCCAGCAGCCAACGTCCCGGGACAGGGATCCGGGAGACCCAGTACTTC

J gene: TRBJ2-7
V gene: TRBV7-2
clone size: .
D gene: .
CDR3 protein: CASSLSFYEQYF
CDR3 DNA: TGTGCCAGCAGCTTAAGTTTCTACGAGCAGTACTTC

J gene: TRBJ2-1
V gene: TRBV5-1
clone size: .
D gene: .
CDR3 protein: CASSLSPYNEQFF
CDR3 DNA: TGCGCCAGCAGCTTAAGCCCCTACAATGAGCAGTTCTTC

J gene: TRBJ2-2
V gene: TRBV7-9
clone size: few
D gene: .
CDR3 protein: CASSTLLAARNTGELFF
CDR3 DNA: TGTGCCAGCAGCACGCTACTAGCCGCCCGAAACACCGGGGAGCTGTTTTTT

J gene: TRBJ2-5
V gene: TRBV10-3
clone size: .
D gene: TRBD1
CDR3 protein: CAIRAGQGGETQYF
CDR3 DNA: TGTGCCATCAGGGCTGGACAGGGAGGAGAGACCCAGTACTTC

J gene: TRBJ2-5
V gene: TRBV27
clone size: few
D gene: TRBD2
CDR3 protein: CASSLTGGRETQYF
CDR3 DNA: TGTGCCAGCAGTTTAACGGGCGGGAGGGAGACCCAGTACTTC

J gene: TRBJ1-5
V gene: TRBV6-5
clone size: few
D gene: TRBD1
CDR3 protein: CASSTTGGRNQPQHF
CDR3 DNA: TGTGCCAGCAGCACGACAGGGGGCCGCAATCAGCCCCAGCATTTT

J gene: TRBJ2-7
V gene: TRBV6-5
clone size: .
D gene: .
CDR3 protein: CASSYSRVPVTYEQYF
CDR3 DNA: TGTGCCAGCAGTTACTCTAGGGTTCCGGTAACCTACGAGCAGTACTTC

J gene: TRBJ2-1
V gene: TRBV11-1
clone size: .
D gene: .
CDR3 protein: CASSSKGQAYNEQFF
CDR3 DNA: TGTGCCAGCAGCTCGAAAGGACAAGCCTACAATGAGCAGTTCTTC

J gene: TRBJ1-1
V gene: TRBV4-1
clone size: .
D gene: .
CDR3 protein: CASSQDKGFRGNTEAFF
CDR3 DNA: TGCGCCAGCAGCCAAGATAAGGGGTTCCGAGGGAACACTGAAGCTTTCTTT

J gene: TRBJ1-2
V gene: TRBV30
clone size: .
D gene: .
CDR3 protein: CAWSVLQNYGYTF
CDR3 DNA: TGTGCCTGGAGTGTATTACAGAACTATGGCTACACCTTC

J gene: TRBJ2-1
V gene: TRBV9
clone size: .
D gene: TRBD2
CDR3 protein: CASKGPGRAGDEQFF
CDR3 DNA: TGTGCCAGCAAGGGACCCGGGAGGGCCGGGGATGAGCAGTTCTTC

J gene: TRBJ2-1
V gene: TRBV28
clone size: .
D gene: TRBD2
CDR3 protein: CASSLGLAGYNEQFF
CDR3 DNA: TGTGCCAGCAGTTTAGGACTAGCGGGCTACAATGAGCAGTTCTTC

J gene: TRBJ1-5
V gene: TRBV30
clone size: .
D gene: .
CDR3 protein: CAWTGDPNQPQHF
CDR3 DNA: TGTGCCTGGACAGGGGATCCCAATCAGCCCCAGCATTTT

J gene: TRBJ1-5
V gene: TRBV12-2
clone size: few
D gene: .
CDR3 protein: CASRLAPPGVNPNQPQHF
CDR3 DNA: TGTGCAAGTCGCTTAGCCCCCCCGGGGGTAAATCCCAATCAGCCCCAGCATTTT

J gene: TRBJ2-7
V gene: TRBV11-2
clone size: few
D gene: TRBD1
CDR3 protein: CASSLGRDSYSYEQYF
CDR3 DNA: TGTGCCAGCAGCTTAGGCCGGGACAGTTACTCCTACGAGCAGTACTTC

J gene: TRBJ2-7
V gene: TRBV2
clone size: .
D gene: .
CDR3 protein: CASNLGVGEQYF
CDR3 DNA: TGTGCCAGCAATCTGGGGGTAGGCGAGCAGTACTTC

J gene: TRBJ1-1
V gene: TRBV5-1
clone size: .
D gene: TRBD1
CDR3 protein: CASSLRQGGTEAFF
CDR3 DNA: TGCGCCAGCAGCTTGAGACAGGGGGGCACTGAAGCTTTCTTT

J gene: TRBJ2-2
V gene: TRBV21-1
clone size: once
D gene: .
CDR3 protein: CASSKGRQGRAGELFF
CDR3 DNA: TGTGCCAGCAGCAAAGGGAGACAGGGTAGGGCCGGGGAGCTGTTTTTT

J gene: TRBJ2-3
V gene: TRBV27
clone size: few
D gene: .
CDR3 protein: CASQRERRDTQYF
CDR3 DNA: TGTGCCAGCCAGAGGGAGAGGAGAGATACGCAGTATTTT

J gene: TRBJ2-7
V gene: TRBV7-2
clone size: .
D gene: TRBD1
CDR3 protein: CASSSRQDRGREQYF
CDR3 DNA: TGTGCCAGCAGCTCGAGGCAGGACAGGGGGCGAGAGCAGTACTTC

J gene: TRBJ1-2
V gene: TRBV10-2
clone size: .
D gene: .
CDR3 protein: CASSEARSSYGYTF
CDR3 DNA: TGCGCCAGCAGTGAGGCCAGGAGTTCCTATGGCTACACCTTC

J gene: TRBJ2-1
V gene: TRBV6-5
clone size: .
D gene: .
CDR3 protein: CASRHRLVGYNEQFF
CDR3 DNA: TGTGCCAGCAGACATCGACTAGTGGGCTACAATGAGCAGTTCTTC

J gene: TRBJ2-7
V gene: TRBV6-5
clone size: .
D gene: TRBD2
CDR3 protein: CASSLAGAYEQYF
CDR3 DNA: TGTGCCAGCAGTTTAGCGGGGGCATACGAGCAGTACTTC

J gene: TRBJ2-7
V gene: TRBV18
clone size: .
D gene: TRBD1
CDR3 protein: CASSPPTAATGAPGIYEQYF
CDR3 DNA: TGTGCCAGCTCACCACCCACAGCGGCGACAGGGGCCCCGGGAATCTACGAGCAGTACTTC

J gene: TRBJ2-3
V gene: TRBV7-2
clone size: .
D gene: TRBD2
CDR3 protein: CASSGRTSGLSRTQYF
CDR3 DNA: TGTGCCAGCAGCGGGAGGACTAGCGGATTGTCCAGAACGCAGTATTTT

J gene: TRBJ2-1
V gene: TRBV2
clone size: .
D gene: .
CDR3 protein: CASGWDRVHEQFF
CDR3 DNA: TGTGCCAGCGGATGGGACCGGGTCCATGAGCAGTTCTTC

J gene: TRBJ2-3
V gene: TRBV18
clone size: few
D gene: TRBD2
CDR3 protein: CASSPRTSGTDTQYF
CDR3 DNA: TGTGCCAGCTCACCACGGACTAGCGGCACAGATACGCAGTATTTT

J gene: TRBJ2-2
V gene: TRBV9
clone size: .
D gene: .
CDR3 protein: CASSGSSGTNTGELFF
CDR3 DNA: TGTGCCAGCAGCGGGTCCAGCGGAACGAACACCGGGGAGCTGTTTTTT

J gene: TRBJ2-1
V gene: TRBV7-7
clone size: .
D gene: TRBD2
CDR3 protein: CASSLGGAKTSGRDGNEQFF
CDR3 DNA: TGTGCTAGCAGCTTGGGAGGGGCAAAGACTAGCGGGAGGGATGGGAATGAGCAGTTCTTC

J gene: TRBJ2-7
V gene: TRBV11-3
clone size: .
D gene: .
CDR3 protein: CASRGTTNYEQYF
CDR3 DNA: TGTGCCAGCAGGGGGACCACGAACTACGAGCAGTACTTC

J gene: TRBJ2-5
V gene: TRBV19
clone size: .
D gene: .
CDR3 protein: CASSIAGNQETQYF
CDR3 DNA: TGTGCCAGTAGTATTGCCGGGAACCAAGAGACCCAGTACTTC

J gene: TRBJ1-1
V gene: TRBV9
clone size: .
D gene: .
CDR3 protein: CASSVGGSGNTEAFF
CDR3 DNA: TGTGCCAGCAGCGTCGGGGGGAGTGGGAACACTGAAGCTTTCTTT

J gene: TRBJ1-2
V gene: TRBV4-1
clone size: .
D gene: .
CDR3 protein: CASSQNYGYTF
CDR3 DNA: TGCGCCAGCAGCCAAAACTATGGCTACACCTTC

J gene: TRBJ2-7
V gene: TRBV7-2
clone size: .
D gene: TRBD2
CDR3 protein: CASSVSGTRYEQYF
CDR3 DNA: TGTGCCAGCAGCGTCAGCGGGACCCGATACGAGCAGTACTTC

J gene: TRBJ2-1
V gene: TRBV5-1
clone size: .
D gene: TRBD2
CDR3 protein: CASSLSLAGVDEQFF
CDR3 DNA: TGCGCCAGCAGCTTGAGTCTAGCGGGAGTAGACGAGCAGTTCTTC

J gene: TRBJ2-7
V gene: TRBV28
clone size: .
D gene: TRBD1
CDR3 protein: CASSPWDRYEQYF
CDR3 DNA: TGTGCCAGCAGTCCCTGGGACAGGTACGAGCAGTACTTC

J gene: TRBJ1-1
V gene: TRBV10-3
clone size: .
D gene: .
CDR3 protein: CASRLSMNTEAFF
CDR3 DNA: TGTGCCAGCCGCTTATCGATGAACACTGAAGCTTTCTTT

J gene: TRBJ2-5
V gene: TRBV19
clone size: .
D gene: TRBD2
CDR3 protein: CASSTREAGTQYF
CDR3 DNA: TGTGCCAGTAGTACGCGGGAGGCGGGGACCCAGTACTTC

J gene: TRBJ2-2
V gene: TRBV18
clone size: .
D gene: .
CDR3 protein: CASSPDQAANTGELFF
CDR3 DNA: TGTGCCAGCTCCCCGGACCAGGCAGCGAACACCGGGGAGCTGTTTTTT

J gene: TRBJ2-1
V gene: TRBV11-1
clone size: .
D gene: TRBD1
CDR3 protein: CASSFDRGPYNEQFF
CDR3 DNA: TGTGCCAGCAGCTTTGACAGGGGGCCCTACAATGAGCAGTTCTTC

J gene: TRBJ2-7
V gene: TRBV10-3
clone size: .
D gene: .
CDR3 protein: CATLPRLVGYEQYF
CDR3 DNA: TGTGCCACACTCCCTAGACTAGTAGGATACGAGCAGTACTTC

J gene: TRBJ2-2
V gene: TRBV4-1
clone size: .
D gene: .
CDR3 protein: CASSQGPIIQGAAGELFF
CDR3 DNA: TGCGCCAGCAGCCAAGGCCCAATAATACAGGGAGCGGCCGGGGAGCTGTTTTTT

J gene: TRBJ2-1
V gene: TRBV6-4
clone size: .
D gene: .
CDR3 protein: CASSESESSYNEQFF
CDR3 DNA: TGTGCCAGCAGCGAGTCGGAAAGCTCCTACAATGAGCAGTTCTTC

J gene: TRBJ1-1
V gene: TRBV10-3
clone size: .
D gene: .
CDR3 protein: CAISDLMNTEAFF
CDR3 DNA: TGTGCCATCAGTGATTTAATGAACACTGAAGCTTTCTTT

J gene: TRBJ2-3
V gene: TRBV13
clone size: .
D gene: .
CDR3 protein: CASSFRGTDTQYF
CDR3 DNA: TGTGCCAGCAGCTTTCGGGGCACAGATACGCAGTATTTT

J gene: TRBJ2-1
V gene: TRBV5-6
clone size: .
D gene: TRBD2
CDR3 protein: CASSLLAGVVNEQFF
CDR3 DNA: TGTGCCAGCAGCTTGTTGGCGGGAGTTGTAAATGAGCAGTTCTTC

J gene: TRBJ2-3
V gene: TRBV11-1
clone size: .
D gene: .
CDR3 protein: CASSFGQGGSGTQYF
CDR3 DNA: TGTGCCAGCAGCTTCGGGCAGGGAGGAAGCGGGACGCAGTATTTT